This TCR beta chain originates from a study of blood T cells in healthy people across ages. A sample-barcoded 5' primer and a J-beta primer mix were used in a second PCR of roughly 7 to 11 cycles. In TCRdb, the 5' RACE reads were re-called with MiXCR into one record per CDR3 protein. The repertoire has 780,000 or so distinct CDR3 sequences, around 50% of them found once; the top ten carry roughly 25%. CDR1 is SEHNR, CDR2 FQNEAQ, per germline (reference sequence). This CDR3 region has 13 residues. This sequence originates from a man between 40 and 49 years old in good health. The rearrangement joins TRBV7-9 to TRBJ2-5; possibly TRBD1 for D (5 bases). The better agreement between TRBJ2-4 and the DNA end casts doubt on the J call. Material: blood. This CDR3 reads CASSLRQGYIQYF. DNA of the CDR3: TGTGCCAGCAGCTTACGGCAGGGATACATTCAGTACTTC.